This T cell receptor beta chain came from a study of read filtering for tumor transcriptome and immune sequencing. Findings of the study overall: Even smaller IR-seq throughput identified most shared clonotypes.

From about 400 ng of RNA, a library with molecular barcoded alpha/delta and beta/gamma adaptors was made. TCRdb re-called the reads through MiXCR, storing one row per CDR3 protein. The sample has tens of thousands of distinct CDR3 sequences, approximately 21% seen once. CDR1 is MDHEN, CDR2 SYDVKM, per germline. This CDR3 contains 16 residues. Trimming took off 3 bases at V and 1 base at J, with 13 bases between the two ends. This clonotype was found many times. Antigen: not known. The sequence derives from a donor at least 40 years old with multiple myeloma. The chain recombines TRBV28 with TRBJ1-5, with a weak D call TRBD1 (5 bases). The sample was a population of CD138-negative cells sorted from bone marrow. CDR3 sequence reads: CASSFLQGASNQPQHF. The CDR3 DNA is TGTGCCAGCAGTTTTCTTCAGGGAGCAAGCAATCAGCCCCAGCATTTT.